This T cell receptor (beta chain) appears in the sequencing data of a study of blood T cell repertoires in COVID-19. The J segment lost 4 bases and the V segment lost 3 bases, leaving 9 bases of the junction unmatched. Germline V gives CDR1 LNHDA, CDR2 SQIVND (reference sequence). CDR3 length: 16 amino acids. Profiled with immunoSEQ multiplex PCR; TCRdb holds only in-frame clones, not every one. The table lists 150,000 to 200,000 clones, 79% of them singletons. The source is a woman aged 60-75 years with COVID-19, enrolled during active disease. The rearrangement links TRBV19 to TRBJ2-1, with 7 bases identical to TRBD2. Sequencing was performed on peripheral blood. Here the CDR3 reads CASSMGGTPWYNEQFF. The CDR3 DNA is TGTGCCAGTAGTATGGGAGGGACTCCATGGTACAATGAGCAGTTCTTC.